This T cell receptor (beta chain) emerged from a study of blood T cell repertoires in COVID-19. Patients at the Seattle site were enrolled during active infection and followed longitudinally. In the study's own analysis: Estimation of nucleated cell counts was performed using reference gene primer amplification. The assay was immunoSEQ multiplex PCR, and TCRdb's table has in-frame clones only and misses some. That table gives V, J and clone size, and the DNA gave D and trimming. The data show roughly 110,000 clones, with over 60% seen just once and 6.2% held by the top ten. The sequenced sample was peripheral blood. The source of this sequence is an elderly man with COVID-19, enrolled during active disease.

DNA of the CDR3: TGTGCCAGCAGCTTAGGGCGGGAGCCCTACAATGAGCAGTTCTTC. Translated, it gives CASSLGREPYNEQFF. The chain has TRBV7-9 and TRBJ2-1, with 7 bases lining up with TRBD2. Germline CDR1 reads SEHNR; CDR2 reads FQNEAQ (reference sequence). This CDR3 region has 15 residues. J gave up 2 bases and V 1 base, and 2 bases lay outside the gene matches.